Here is one T cell receptor (beta chain) with its context. How the authors handled the data: Nucleated cell counts were estimated from reference gene primer amplification. TCRdb's copy holds only in-frame clones and misses some; the assay was immunoSEQ multiplex PCR. Clone size and V and J calls were adopted from that table, with D and trimming inferred from the DNA. The sample includes over 150,000 clones, around 87% of them seen just once. The sample originates from a study of blood T cell repertoires in COVID-19. During active infection, Seattle patients enrolled and were then monitored through disease. CDR3 length: 16 residues. V lost 0 bases and J lost 2; bases outside the gene matches: 2. In germline, CDR1 is SGHRS, CDR2 YFSETQ.

The receptor's source is a woman over 75 with COVID-19, enrolled during active disease. Sequenced: peripheral blood. The chain joins TRBV5-1 to TRBJ2-6; 7 bases are shared with TRBD2. The CDR3 DNA sequence: TGCGCCAGCAGCTTGGGTGGGGGGGCTGGGGCCAACGTCCTGACTTTC. This encodes CASSLGGGAGANVLTF.